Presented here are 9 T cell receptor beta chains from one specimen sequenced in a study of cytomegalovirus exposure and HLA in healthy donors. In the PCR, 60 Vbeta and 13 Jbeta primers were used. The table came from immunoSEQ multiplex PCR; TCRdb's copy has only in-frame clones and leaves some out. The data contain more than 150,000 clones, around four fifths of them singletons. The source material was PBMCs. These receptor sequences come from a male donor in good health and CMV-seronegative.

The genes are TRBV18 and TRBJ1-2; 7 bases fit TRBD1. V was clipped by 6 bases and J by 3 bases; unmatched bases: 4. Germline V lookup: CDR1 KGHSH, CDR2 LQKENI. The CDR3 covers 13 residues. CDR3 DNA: TGTGCCAGCTCCCTTGACAGGGACTATGGCTACACCTTC. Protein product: CASSLDRDYGYTF.

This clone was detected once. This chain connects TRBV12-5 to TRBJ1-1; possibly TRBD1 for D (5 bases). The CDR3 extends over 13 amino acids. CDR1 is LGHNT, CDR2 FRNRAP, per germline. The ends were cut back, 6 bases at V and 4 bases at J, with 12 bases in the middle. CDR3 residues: CASGFWGGTEAFF. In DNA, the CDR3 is TGTGCTAGTGGCTTCTGGGGGGGCACTGAAGCTTTCTTT. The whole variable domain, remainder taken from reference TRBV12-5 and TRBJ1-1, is DARVTQTPRHKVTEMGQEVTMRCQPILGHNTVFWYRQTMMQGLELLAYFRNRAPLDDSGMPKDRFSAEMPDATLATLKIQPSEPRDSAVYFCASGFWGGTEAFFGQGTRLTVV.

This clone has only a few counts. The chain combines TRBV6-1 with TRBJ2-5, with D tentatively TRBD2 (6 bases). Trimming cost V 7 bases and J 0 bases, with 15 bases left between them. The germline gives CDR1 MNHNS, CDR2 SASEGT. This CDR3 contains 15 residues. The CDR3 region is CASTRDWSYQETQYF. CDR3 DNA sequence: TGTGCCAGCACCCGGGACTGGAGTTACCAAGAGACCCAGTACTTC.

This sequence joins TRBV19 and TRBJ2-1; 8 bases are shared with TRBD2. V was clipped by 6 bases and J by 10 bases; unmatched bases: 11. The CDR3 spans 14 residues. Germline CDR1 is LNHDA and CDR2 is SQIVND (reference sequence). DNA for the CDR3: TGTGCCAGTAGCCGGAGCGGGAGATTGGGAGAGCAGTTCTTC. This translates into CASSRSGRLGEQFF.

CDR3 nucleotide sequence: TGTGCCAGCAGTTCGGGACAGAGTAACTATGGCTACACCTTC. It yields the protein CASSSGQSNYGYTF. This chain uses TRBV28 with TRBJ1-2; the match to TRBD1 covers 7 bases. This CDR3 is built from 14 residues. The germline V gene has CDR1 MDHEN and CDR2 SYDVKM. Germline trimming cut 4 bases from V and 1 base from J; bases unmatched to any gene: 3.

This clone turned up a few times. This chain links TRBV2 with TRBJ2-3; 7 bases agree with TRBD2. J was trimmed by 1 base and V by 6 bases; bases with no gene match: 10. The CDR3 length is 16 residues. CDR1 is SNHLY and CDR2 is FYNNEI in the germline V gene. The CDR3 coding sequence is TGTGCCAGCAGGGACATCTGGGGGGGACGCACAGATACGCAGTATTTT. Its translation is CASRDIWGGRTDTQYF. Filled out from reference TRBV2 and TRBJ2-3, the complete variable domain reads EPEVTQTPSHQVTQMGQEVILRCVPISNHLYFYWYRQILGQKVEFLVSFYNNEISEKSEIFDDQFSVERPDGSNFTLKIRSTKLEDSAMYFCASRDIWGGRTDTQYFGPGTRLTVL.

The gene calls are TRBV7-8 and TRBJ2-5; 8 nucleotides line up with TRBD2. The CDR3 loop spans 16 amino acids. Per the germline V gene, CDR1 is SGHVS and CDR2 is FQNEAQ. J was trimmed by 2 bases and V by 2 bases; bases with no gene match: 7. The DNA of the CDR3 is TGTGCCAGCAGCTTACGGAGCGGGAGAGGTCAAGAGACCCAGTACTTC. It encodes CASSLRSGRGQETQYF.

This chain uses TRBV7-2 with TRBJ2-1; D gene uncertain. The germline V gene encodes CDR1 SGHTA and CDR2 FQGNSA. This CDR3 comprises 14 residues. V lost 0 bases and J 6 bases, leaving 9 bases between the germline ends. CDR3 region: CASSLARGGNEQFF. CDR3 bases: TGTGCCAGCAGCTTAGCGCGTGGTGGCAATGAGCAGTTCTTC.

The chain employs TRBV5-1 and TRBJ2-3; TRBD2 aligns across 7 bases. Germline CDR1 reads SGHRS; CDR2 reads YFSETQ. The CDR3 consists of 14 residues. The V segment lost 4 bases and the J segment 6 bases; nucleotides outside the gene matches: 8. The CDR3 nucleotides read TGCGCCAGCAGCCCCGGCAGGGAGGGGGATACGCAGTATTTT. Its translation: CASSPGREGDTQYF.